This T cell receptor beta chain was obtained from a study of blood T cell repertoires in COVID-19. The CDR3 has 11 amino acids. CDR1 SGHRS and CDR2 YFSETQ come from the germline V gene. The V end lost 4 bases, the J end lost 5 bases, and 6 bases lay between the germline ends. Authors' data handling: Estimation of nucleated cell counts relied on the amplification of reference gene primers. Only in-frame clones appear in the TCRdb table, and some are missing; sequencing was by immunoSEQ multiplex PCR. That table furnishes V, J and clone size, whereas the DNA furnished D and trimming. The sample holds some 200,000 clones, more than 75% seen once.

The chain carries TRBV5-1 and TRBJ2-5, with no clear D. Material: peripheral blood. The receptor's source is a man aged 35 to 55 with active or convalescent COVID-19. CDR3 in DNA: TGCGCCAGCAGCGACGGGGAGACCCAGTACTTC. Amino acid sequence: CASSDGETQYF.